The following is a T cell receptor beta chain sequence with its context. The immunoSEQ assay was v3. Some clones are missing from TCRdb's copy, which holds only in-frame ones; the method was immunoSEQ multiplex PCR. The sample contains tens of thousands of clones, 79% of which appear only once. Time point denoted: pre-treatment sample, taken before nivolumab and TIL therapy. The sample originates from a study of TIL therapy for anti-PD-1-resistant metastatic lung cancer. This CDR3 has 15 amino acids. The V end was cut by 0 bases, the J end by 4 bases, with 12 bases between. Germline V gene sequence: CDR1 SGHRS, CDR2 YFSETQ.

Specimen: blood, collected at baseline. V and J are TRBV5-1 and TRBJ2-3; the D gene is possibly TRBD1 (5 bases). The sequence derives from a man in his 70s with non-small cell lung cancer. The CDR3 spells CASSLGRQKSDTQYF. CDR3 coding DNA: TGCGCCAGCAGCTTGGGGCGACAGAAATCAGATACGCAGTATTTT.